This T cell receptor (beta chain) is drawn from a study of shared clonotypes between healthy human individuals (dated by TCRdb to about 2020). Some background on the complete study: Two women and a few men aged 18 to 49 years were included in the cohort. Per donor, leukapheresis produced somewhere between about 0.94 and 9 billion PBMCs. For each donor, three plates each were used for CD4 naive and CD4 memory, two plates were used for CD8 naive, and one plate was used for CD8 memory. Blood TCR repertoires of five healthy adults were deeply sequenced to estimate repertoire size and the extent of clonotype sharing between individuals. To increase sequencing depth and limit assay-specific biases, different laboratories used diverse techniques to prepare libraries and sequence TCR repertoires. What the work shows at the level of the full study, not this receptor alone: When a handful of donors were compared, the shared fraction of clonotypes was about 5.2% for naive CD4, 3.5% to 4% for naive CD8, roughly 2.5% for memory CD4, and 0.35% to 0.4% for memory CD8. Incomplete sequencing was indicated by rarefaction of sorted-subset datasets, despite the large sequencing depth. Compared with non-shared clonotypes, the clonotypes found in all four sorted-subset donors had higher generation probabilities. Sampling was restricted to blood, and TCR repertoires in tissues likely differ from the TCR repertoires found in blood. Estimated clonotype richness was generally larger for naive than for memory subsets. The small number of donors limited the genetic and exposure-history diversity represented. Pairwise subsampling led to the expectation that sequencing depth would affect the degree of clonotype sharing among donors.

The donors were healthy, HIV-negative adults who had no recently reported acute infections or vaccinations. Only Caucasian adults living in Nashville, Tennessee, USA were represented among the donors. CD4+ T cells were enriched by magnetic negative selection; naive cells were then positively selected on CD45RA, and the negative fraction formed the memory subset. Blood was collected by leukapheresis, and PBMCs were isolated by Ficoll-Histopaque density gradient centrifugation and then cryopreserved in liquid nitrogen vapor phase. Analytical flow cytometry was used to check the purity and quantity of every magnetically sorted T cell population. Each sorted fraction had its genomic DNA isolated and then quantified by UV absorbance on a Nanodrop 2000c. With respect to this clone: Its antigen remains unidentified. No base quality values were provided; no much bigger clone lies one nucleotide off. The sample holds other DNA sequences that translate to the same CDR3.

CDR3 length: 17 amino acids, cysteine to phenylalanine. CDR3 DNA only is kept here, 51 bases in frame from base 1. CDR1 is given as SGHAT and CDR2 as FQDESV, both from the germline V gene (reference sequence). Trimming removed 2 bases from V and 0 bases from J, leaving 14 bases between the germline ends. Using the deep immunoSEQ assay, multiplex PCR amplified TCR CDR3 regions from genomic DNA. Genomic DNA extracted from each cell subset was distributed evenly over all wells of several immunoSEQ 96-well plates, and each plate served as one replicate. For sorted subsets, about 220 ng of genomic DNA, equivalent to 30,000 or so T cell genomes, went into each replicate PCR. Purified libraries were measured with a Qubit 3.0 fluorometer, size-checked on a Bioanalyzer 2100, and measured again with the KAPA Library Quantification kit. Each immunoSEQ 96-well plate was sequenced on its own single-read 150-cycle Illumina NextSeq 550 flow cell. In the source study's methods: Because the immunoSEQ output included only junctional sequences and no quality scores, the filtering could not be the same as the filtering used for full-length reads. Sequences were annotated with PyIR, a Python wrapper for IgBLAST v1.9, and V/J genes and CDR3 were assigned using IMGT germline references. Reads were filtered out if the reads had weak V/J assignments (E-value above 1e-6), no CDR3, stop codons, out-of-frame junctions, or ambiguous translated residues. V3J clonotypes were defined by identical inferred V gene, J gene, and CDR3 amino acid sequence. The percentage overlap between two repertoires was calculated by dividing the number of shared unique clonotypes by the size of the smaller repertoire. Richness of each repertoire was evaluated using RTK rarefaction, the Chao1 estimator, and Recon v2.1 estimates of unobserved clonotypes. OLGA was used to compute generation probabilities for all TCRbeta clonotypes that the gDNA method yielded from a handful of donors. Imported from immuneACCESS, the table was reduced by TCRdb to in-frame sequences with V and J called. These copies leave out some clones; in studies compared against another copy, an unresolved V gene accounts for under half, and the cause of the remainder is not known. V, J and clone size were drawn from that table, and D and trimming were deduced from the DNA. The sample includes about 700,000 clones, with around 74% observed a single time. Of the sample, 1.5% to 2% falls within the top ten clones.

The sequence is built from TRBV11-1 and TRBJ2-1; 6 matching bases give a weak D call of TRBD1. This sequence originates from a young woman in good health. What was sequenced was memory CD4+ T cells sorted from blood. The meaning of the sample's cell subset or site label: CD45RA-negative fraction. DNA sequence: TGTGCCAGCAGCTTACGGACAGCTCGAAGCTCCTACAATGAGCAGTTCTTC. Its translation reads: CASSLRTARSSYNEQFF.